These 15 T cell receptor beta chains were all obtained from the same sample, sequenced in a study of T cell responses to AZD1222 COVID-19 vaccine. Data came from immunoSEQ multiplex PCR; TCRdb stores just in-frame clones and leaves some out. This sample carries roughly 160,000 clones, about 90% of them seen once, and the ten largest clones take 1% to 1.5%. The sample in question was peripheral blood, obtained 28 days after the second AZD1222 dose. These receptors were obtained from an adult who received the AZD1222 COVID-19 vaccine.

This clone has a single count. The chain has TRBV6-6 and TRBJ1-1; 10 bases agree with TRBD1. Germline V gives CDR1 MNHNY, CDR2 SVGAGI (reference sequence). V dropped 6 bases and J dropped 2; count of bases not matched to a gene: 9. This CDR3 comprises 16 residues. CDR3 sequence (DNA): TGTGCCAGCAGCTTACCCGGGACAGGGGAAAACACTGAAGCTTTCTTT. This codes for CASSLPGTGENTEAFF.

The chain is built from TRBV7-6 and TRBJ2-1; TRBD1 matches at 12 bases. Unmatched junction bases numbered 6, after V lost 5 bases and J lost 7 bases. The CDR3 totals 15 residues. Germline V CDR1 and CDR2: SGHVS, FNYEAQ. The CDR3 coding sequence is TGTGCCAGCAGCCCCGGGACAGGGGGCAGGAATGAGCAGTTCTTC. It codes for CASSPGTGGRNEQFF. Looking up the rest from reference TRBV7-6 and TRBJ2-1 gives the full variable domain: GAGVSQSPRYKVTKRGQDVALRCDPISGHVSLYWYRQALGQGPEFLTYFNYEAQQDKSGLPNDRFSAERPEGSISTLTIQRTEQRDSAMYRCASSPGTGGRNEQFFGPGTRLTVL.

The table lists this clone with a count of one. J is TRBJ2-6 and V is TRBV7-6; D gene ambiguous. Germline lookup yields CDR1 SGHVS and CDR2 FNYEAQ. V lost 8 bases, J lost 6 bases, and 5 bases lay in between. The CDR3 spans 11 residues. This CDR3 reads CASRVANVLTF. DNA for the CDR3: TGTGCCAGCCGCGTGGCCAACGTCCTGACTTTC.

The chain carries TRBV11-2 and TRBJ2-7, with D unresolved. The germline V gene encodes CDR1 SGHAT and CDR2 FQNNGV. V lost 5 bases and J 6 bases, leaving 14 bases between the germline ends. The CDR3 is made up of 13 amino acids. The CDR3 DNA is TGTGCCAGCAGCGGCGACTCTCCGGGCGAGCAGTACTTC. Translating gives CASSGDSPGEQYF.

Worth noting for this clone: The junction shows a germline mismatch at one end, possibly a read error. The chain has TRBV5-6 and TRBJ1-3; D ambiguous. The germline V gene encodes CDR1 SGHDT and CDR2 YYEEEE. This CDR3 is 12 amino acids long. CDR3 nucleotides: TGTGCCAGCAGCTTGGGGGCCCGGCCTAGGCATTTT. Its translation: CASSLGARPRHF.

V and J are TRBV30 and TRBJ1-5; D is possibly TRBD1 (6 bases). V lost 3 bases to trimming and J lost 5 bases, with 17 bases between them. Per germline, CDR1 GTSNPN and CDR2 SVGIG (reference sequence). The CDR3 runs to 15 residues. The CDR3, as DNA: TGTGCCTGGAGCTTACAGTACAGGGATGATCAGCCCCAGCATTTT. It codes for CAWSLQYRDDQPQHF.

Here the CDR3 reads CASSLFSAEAFF. In DNA, the CDR3 is TGTGCCAGCAGTTTATTCTCTGCGGAAGCTTTCTTT. The genes are TRBV28 and TRBJ1-1; no clear D. The CDR3 length is 12 residues. V was clipped by 1 base and J by 8 bases, with 8 bases between them. The V gene's germline CDR1 is MDHEN and CDR2 SYDVKM.

The chain recombines TRBV27 with TRBJ2-5; weak D call: TRBD2 (6 bases). Looked up from germline, CDR1 is MNHEY and CDR2 is SMNVEV (reference sequence). Trimming removed 7 bases at V and 5 bases at J, with 14 bases between. The CDR3 spans 13 residues. CDR3 sequence (DNA): TGTGCCAGCAAGGTGGGGGGAAGGGAGACCCAGTACTTC. The encoded protein is CASKVGGRETQYF.

This chain joins TRBV6-5 and TRBJ1-1, with D uncertain. Per the germline V gene, CDR1 is MNHEY and CDR2 is SVGAGI. The CDR3 runs 13 residues. V gave up 5 bases and J gave up 1 base, with 8 bases separating them. The CDR3 here is CASSIRANTEAFF. CDR3 nucleotides: TGTGCCAGCAGTATTCGGGCGAACACTGAAGCTTTCTTT.

CDR3 coding DNA: TGTGCCAGCAGAATTGCGGGGACCTACGAGCAGTACTTC. It is translated as CASRIAGTYEQYF. V is TRBV5-6 and J is TRBJ2-7; a weak D match, TRBD2 (6 bases). The V end lost 5 bases, the J end lost 2 bases, and 11 bases lay between the germline ends. Germline lookup yields CDR1 SGHDT and CDR2 YYEEEE. CDR3 length: 13 residues.

This clone occurred once. At one boundary the junction diverges from the germline segment, which might be a read error. V is TRBV7-7 and J is TRBJ1-1; D uncertain. The CDR3 is made up of 12 amino acids. CDR1 SSHAT and CDR2 FNYEAQ come from the germline V gene (reference sequence). In DNA form, the CDR3 reads TGTGCTAGCAGCCCGATTAGCACTGAAGCTTTCTTT. This sequence encodes CASSPISTEAFF.

The V call is TRBV15, the J call TRBJ2-7, with 9 nucleotides matching TRBD2. The CDR3 contains 15 residues. Germline V gene sequence: CDR1 LNHNV, CDR2 YYDKDF (reference sequence). Germline trimming cut 0 bases from V and 2 bases from J; bases unmatched to any gene: 2. The CDR3 loop reads CATSREAGGPYEQYF. DNA for the CDR3: TGTGCCACCAGCAGAGAGGCGGGAGGGCCCTACGAGCAGTACTTC.

Remarks on this clone: A read error may account for a junction end that differs from germline. The chain combines TRBV28 with TRBJ1-5; D is uncertain. The CDR3 covers 13 residues. Germline CDR1 is MDHEN and CDR2 is SYDVKM. The CDR3 loop reads CASNLNSNQPQHF. Here the CDR3 DNA reads TGTGCCAGCAATTTAAACAGCAATCAGCCCCAGCATTTT.

The CDR3 DNA is TGTGCCAGCAGCCAAGGGGGTTTTAATGGCTACACCTTC. The encoded protein is CASSQGGFNGYTF. The gene calls are TRBV14 and TRBJ1-2; D is ambiguous. The CDR3 length is 13 residues. Per the germline V gene, CDR1 is SGHDN and CDR2 is FVKESK. The germline V and J ends were trimmed by 1 base and 6 bases, with 9 bases remaining between them.

Remarks on this clone: This specimen includes other DNA sequences encoding the same CDR3. The gene calls are TRBV4-3 and TRBJ2-6; maybe TRBD2 (6 bases). From germline, CDR1 is LGHNA and CDR2 YSLEER. The CDR3 has 16 amino acids. Trimming removed 0 bases from V and 1 base from J, with 7 bases in between. The DNA of the CDR3 is TGCGCCAGCAGCCAAGATGGGACTTCTGGGGCCAACGTCCTGACTTTC. It translates to CASSQDGTSGANVLTF.